This paragraph reports one T cell receptor (beta chain). In the original workflow: Counts of nucleated cells, estimated from reference gene primer amplification, were obtained. Profiled with immunoSEQ multiplex PCR; TCRdb holds only in-frame clones, not every one. V, J and clone size derive from that table, while D and trimming were established from the DNA sequence. Here the sample spans about 48,000 clones, around 80% being singletons. The sample is drawn from a study of blood T cell repertoires in COVID-19. Study-wide context: Acute and convalescent COVID-19 specimens originated in the United States, Italy and Spain. PBMCs, B-cell-depleted T cells, or T cells provided the cDNA or gDNA that made up the material.

V shed 3 bases and J 6 bases; nucleotides not matched to a gene: 12. Germline V lookup: CDR1 SGDLS, CDR2 YYNGEE. The CDR3 contains 17 residues. This TCR was recovered from a man in his sixties or seventies with acute or convalescent COVID-19. The gene calls are TRBV9 and TRBJ2-3; 11 bases are shared with TRBD1. Sequencing was carried out using peripheral blood. The CDR3 coding sequence is TGTGCCAGCAGCGGGGGACAGGGGGGTTCTCCCCGGGATACGCAGTATTTT. Translated: CASSGGQGGSPRDTQYF.